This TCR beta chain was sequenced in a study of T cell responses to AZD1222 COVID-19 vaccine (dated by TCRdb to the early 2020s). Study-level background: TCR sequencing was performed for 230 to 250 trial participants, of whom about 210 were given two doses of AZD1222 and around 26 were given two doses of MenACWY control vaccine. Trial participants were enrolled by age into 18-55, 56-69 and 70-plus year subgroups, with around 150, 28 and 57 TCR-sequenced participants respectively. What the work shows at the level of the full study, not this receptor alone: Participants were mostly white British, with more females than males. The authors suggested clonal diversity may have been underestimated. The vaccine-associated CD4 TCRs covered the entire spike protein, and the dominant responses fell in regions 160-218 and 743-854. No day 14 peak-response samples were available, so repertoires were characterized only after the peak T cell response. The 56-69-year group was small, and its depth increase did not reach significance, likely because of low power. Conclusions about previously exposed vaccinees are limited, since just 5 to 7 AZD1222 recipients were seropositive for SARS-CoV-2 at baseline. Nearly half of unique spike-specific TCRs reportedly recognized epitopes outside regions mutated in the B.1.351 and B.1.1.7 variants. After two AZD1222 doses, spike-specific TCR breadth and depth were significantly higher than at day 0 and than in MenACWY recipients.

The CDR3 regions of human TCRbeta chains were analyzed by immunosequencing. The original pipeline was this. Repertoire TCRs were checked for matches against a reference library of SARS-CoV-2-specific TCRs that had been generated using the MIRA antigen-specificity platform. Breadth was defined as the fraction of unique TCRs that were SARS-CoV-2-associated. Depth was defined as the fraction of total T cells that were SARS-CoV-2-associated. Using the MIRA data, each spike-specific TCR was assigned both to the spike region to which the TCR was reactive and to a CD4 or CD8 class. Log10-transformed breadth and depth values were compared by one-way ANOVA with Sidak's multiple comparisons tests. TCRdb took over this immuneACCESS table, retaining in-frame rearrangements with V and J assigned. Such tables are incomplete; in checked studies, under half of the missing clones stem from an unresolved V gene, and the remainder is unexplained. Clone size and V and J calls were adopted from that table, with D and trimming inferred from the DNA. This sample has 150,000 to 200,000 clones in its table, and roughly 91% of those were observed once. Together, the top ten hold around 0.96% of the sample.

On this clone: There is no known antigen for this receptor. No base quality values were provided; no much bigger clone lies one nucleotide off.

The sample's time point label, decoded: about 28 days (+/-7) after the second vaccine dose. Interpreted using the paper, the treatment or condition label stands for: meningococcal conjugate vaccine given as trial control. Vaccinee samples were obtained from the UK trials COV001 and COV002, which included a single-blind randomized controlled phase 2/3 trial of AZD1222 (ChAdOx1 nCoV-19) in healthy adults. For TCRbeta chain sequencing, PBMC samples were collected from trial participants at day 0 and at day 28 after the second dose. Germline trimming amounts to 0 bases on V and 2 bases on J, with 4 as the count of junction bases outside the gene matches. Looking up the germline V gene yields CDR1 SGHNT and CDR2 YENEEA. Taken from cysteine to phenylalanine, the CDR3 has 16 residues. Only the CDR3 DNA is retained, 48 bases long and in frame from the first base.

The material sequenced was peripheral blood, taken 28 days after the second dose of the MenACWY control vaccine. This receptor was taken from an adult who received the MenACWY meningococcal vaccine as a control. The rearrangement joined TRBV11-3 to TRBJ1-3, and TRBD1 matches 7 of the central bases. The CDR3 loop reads CASSLDGTVPGNTIYF. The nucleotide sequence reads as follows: TGTGCCAGCAGCTTAGATGGGACAGTCCCTGGAAACACCATATATTTT.